These 12 T cell receptor beta chains share one sample of origin, sequenced in a study of T cells in Graves' hyperthyroidism and ophthalmopathy. RNA transcripts served as the template for amplifying TCR beta CDR3 regions. Initially, a first-round RT-PCR of the TCR CDR3 employed the HTBI primer set. TCRdb independently ran MiXCR on the multiplex PCR reads; one entry per CDR3 protein. The table has approximately 410,000 distinct CDR3 sequences, about 13% seen once. Sample: blood. Every receptor here comes from a woman aged 18 to 35 with Graves' hyperthyroidism.

This clonotype was seen a single time. As the CDR3 is not closed by the conserved phenylalanine or tryptophan, this likely results from a read error. This sequence joins TRBV14 and TRBJ2-3, with 9 bases matching TRBD1. This CDR3 comprises 17 residues. The germline V gene encodes CDR1 SGHDN and CDR2 FVKESK. V dropped 4 bases and J dropped 2; count of bases not matched to a gene: 10. CDR3 coding DNA: TGTGCCAGCAGCCGAGACAGGGGGGCCTCAATCACAGATACGCAGTATCTT. Its translation: CASSRDRGASITDTQYL.

This clonotype was found a few times. The chain couples TRBV19 to TRBJ2-2, with TRBD2 matching 12 bases. Germline loops: CDR1 LNHDA, CDR2 SQIVND (reference sequence). V was clipped by 3 bases and J by 5 bases; unmatched bases: 4. The CDR3 loop spans 16 amino acids. In DNA, the CDR3 is TGTGCCAGTAGTATTGGGGGACTAGCGGGTACCGGGGAGCTGTTTTTT. Residues: CASSIGGLAGTGELFF.

Ten or more counts support this clonotype. V usage is TRBV5-6 and J usage is TRBJ1-2; D is possibly TRBD1 (6 bases). The CDR3 totals 15 residues. CDR1 is SGHDT, CDR2 YYEEEE, per germline. V dropped 1 base and J dropped 0 bases, with 10 bases sitting between them. For the CDR3, the DNA is TGTGCCAGCAGCTTGACAGGGATCACTAACTATGGCTACACCTTC. Translating it yields CASSLTGITNYGYTF.

This clonotype occurred many times. The chain couples TRBV12-3 or TRBV12-4 to TRBJ1-1; 9 bases line up with TRBD1. The length of the CDR3 is 13 residues. V dropped 8 bases and J dropped 6; count of bases not matched to a gene: 7. CDR3 DNA sequence: TGTGCCAGCCTTGCCGGGACAGGGTCTGAAGCTTTCTTT. Residues: CASLAGTGSEAFF.

This clonotype was found many times. The chain has TRBV2 and TRBJ2-7; the D gene is possibly TRBD1 (6 bases). Germline V lookup: CDR1 SNHLY, CDR2 FYNNEI. The CDR3 extends over 15 amino acids. V shed 2 bases and J shed 5 bases, with 16 bases lying between them. Here the CDR3 DNA reads TGTGCCAGCAGTGAAACGTCCAGGGGCGGGCACGAGCAGTACTTC. Translating gives CASSETSRGGHEQYF.

The genes are TRBV3-1 and TRBJ2-7; weak D call: TRBD1 (6 bases). With 2 bases removed from V and 1 base from J, the gap between germline ends came to 9 bases. The germline V gene encodes CDR1 LGHDT and CDR2 YNNKEL (reference sequence). The length of the CDR3 is 14 residues. The CDR3 spells CASSQFGQSYEQYF. CDR3 DNA sequence: TGTGCCAGCAGCCAATTCGGACAGTCCTACGAGCAGTACTTC.

The rearrangement uses TRBV12-3 or TRBV12-4 and TRBJ2-7; no clear D. Trimming cost V 0 bases and J 6 bases, with 12 bases left between them. The CDR3 contains 14 residues. The chain's CDR3 is CASSLAPRLFEQYF. DNA for the CDR3: TGTGCCAGCAGTTTAGCTCCCCGCCTTTTCGAGCAGTACTTC.

There are many counts of this clonotype. The J gene is TRBJ1-1, the V gene TRBV5-1; D gene ambiguous. CDR1 is SGHRS, CDR2 YFSETQ, per germline. V gave up 0 bases and J gave up 0 bases, with 3 bases separating them. CDR3 length: 13 amino acids. In DNA form, the CDR3 reads TGCGCCAGCAGCTTGGCCCTGAACACTGAAGCTTTCTTT. The encoded protein is CASSLALNTEAFF.

This clonotype occurred a few times. This chain uses TRBV19 with TRBJ1-1, with D possibly TRBD1 on 5 matching bases. The CDR3 runs to 15 residues. Germline loops: CDR1 LNHDA, CDR2 SQIVND (reference sequence). Trimming took 7 bases from V and 4 from J, leaving 19 bases between them. The CDR3 DNA sequence: TGTGCCAGTAAGAGCATGTGGGGCGTCGGCACTGAAGCTTTCTTT. Translating gives CASKSMWGVGTEAFF.

On this clonotype itself: No conserved phenylalanine or tryptophan is present at the end of the CDR3, so a read error is the likely explanation. The chain combines TRBV14 with TRBJ2-2; 8 bases are shared with TRBD1. Germline CDR1 and CDR2: SGHDN and FVKESK. The CDR3 runs 17 residues. Unmatched junction bases numbered 7, after V lost 4 bases and J lost 0 bases. The CDR3 sequence: CASSLFPTGANTGELFS. The CDR3 DNA is TGTGCCAGCAGCCTATTCCCGACAGGGGCGAACACCGGGGAGCTGTTTTCT.

On this clonotype itself: This clone may be a read error of a much larger clone one base away. The chain employs TRBV28 and TRBJ1-2; D gene ambiguous. In germline, CDR1 is MDHEN, CDR2 SYDVKM. The CDR3 is made up of 11 amino acids. The V end lost 5 bases, the J end lost 6 bases, and 7 bases lay between the germline ends. The CDR3 loop is CASSNGDGYTF. For the CDR3, the DNA is TGTGCCAGCAGTAACGGGGATGGCTACACCTTC.

Note on this clonotype: One end of the junction varies from germline; a read error may be responsible. The CDR3 reads CASSVTAVTDAQYF. DNA for the CDR3: TGTGCCAGCAGCGTAACCGCCGTCACAGATGCGCAGTATTTT. The chain has TRBV9 and TRBJ2-3, with no clear D. CDR1 and CDR2 from the germline V gene are SGDLS and YYNGEE. The CDR3 covers 14 residues. The full variable domain, its missing parts supplied by reference TRBV9 and TRBJ2-3, is DSGVTQTPKHLITATGQRVTLRCSPRSGDLSVYWYQQSLDQGLQFLIQYYNGEERAKGNILERFSAQQFPDLHSELNLSSLELGDSALYFCASSVTAVTDAQYFGPGTRLTVL.